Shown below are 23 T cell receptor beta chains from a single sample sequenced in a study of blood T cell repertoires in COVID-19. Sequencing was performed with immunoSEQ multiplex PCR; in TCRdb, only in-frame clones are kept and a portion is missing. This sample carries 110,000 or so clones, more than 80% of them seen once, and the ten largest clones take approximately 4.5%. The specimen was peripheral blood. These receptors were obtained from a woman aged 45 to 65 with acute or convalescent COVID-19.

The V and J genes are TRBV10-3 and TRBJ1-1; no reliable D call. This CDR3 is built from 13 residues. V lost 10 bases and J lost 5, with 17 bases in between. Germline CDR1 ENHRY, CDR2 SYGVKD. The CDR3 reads CATNSGIWTEAFF. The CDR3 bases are TGTGCCACAAATTCCGGGATCTGGACTGAAGCTTTCTTT.

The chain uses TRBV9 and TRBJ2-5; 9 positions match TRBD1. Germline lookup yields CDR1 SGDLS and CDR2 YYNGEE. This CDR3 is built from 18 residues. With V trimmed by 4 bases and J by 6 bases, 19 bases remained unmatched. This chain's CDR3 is CASSPQPLYRDRVKTQYF. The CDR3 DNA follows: TGTGCCAGCAGCCCCCAACCTTTATACCGGGACAGGGTGAAGACCCAGTACTTC.

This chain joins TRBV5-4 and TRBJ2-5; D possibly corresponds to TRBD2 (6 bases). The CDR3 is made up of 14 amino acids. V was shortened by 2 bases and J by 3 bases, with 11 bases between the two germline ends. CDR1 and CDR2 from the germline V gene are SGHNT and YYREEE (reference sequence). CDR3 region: CASSFVGGEETQYF. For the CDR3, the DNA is TGTGCCAGCAGCTTTGTAGGCGGGGAAGAGACCCAGTACTTC.

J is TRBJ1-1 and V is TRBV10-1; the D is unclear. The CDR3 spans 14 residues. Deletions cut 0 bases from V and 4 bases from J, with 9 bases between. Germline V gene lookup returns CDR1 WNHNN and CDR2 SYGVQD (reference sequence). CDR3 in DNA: TGCGCCAGCAGTGAGTCGTCCAGTTCCACTGAAGCTTTCTTT. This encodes CASSESSSSTEAFF.

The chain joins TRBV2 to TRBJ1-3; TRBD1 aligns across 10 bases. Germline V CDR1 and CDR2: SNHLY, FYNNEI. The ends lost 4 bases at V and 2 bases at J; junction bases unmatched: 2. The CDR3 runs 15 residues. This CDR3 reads CASSAGTGAGNTIYF. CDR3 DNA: TGTGCCAGCAGTGCCGGGACAGGGGCTGGAAACACCATATATTTT.

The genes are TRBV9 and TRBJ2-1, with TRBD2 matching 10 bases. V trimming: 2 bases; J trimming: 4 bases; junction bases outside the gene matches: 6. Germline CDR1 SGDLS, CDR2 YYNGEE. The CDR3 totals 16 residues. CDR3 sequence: CASSVAGTSVYNEQFF. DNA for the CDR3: TGTGCCAGCAGCGTCGCTGGGACTAGCGTATACAATGAGCAGTTCTTC.

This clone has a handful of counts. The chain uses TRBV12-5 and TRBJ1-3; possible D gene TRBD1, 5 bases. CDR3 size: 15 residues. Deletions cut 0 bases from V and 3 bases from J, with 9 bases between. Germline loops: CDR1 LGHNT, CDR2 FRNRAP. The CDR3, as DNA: TGTGCTAGTGGTTTGGTAGGGGAGGATGGAAACACCATATATTTT. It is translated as CASGLVGEDGNTIYF.

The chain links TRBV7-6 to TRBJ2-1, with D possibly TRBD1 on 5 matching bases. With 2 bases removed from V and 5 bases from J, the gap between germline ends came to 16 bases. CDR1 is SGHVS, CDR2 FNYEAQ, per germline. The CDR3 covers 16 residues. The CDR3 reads CASSLLGAGSNNEQFF. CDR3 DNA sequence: TGTGCCAGCAGCTTACTTGGGGCAGGTAGTAACAATGAGCAGTTCTTC.

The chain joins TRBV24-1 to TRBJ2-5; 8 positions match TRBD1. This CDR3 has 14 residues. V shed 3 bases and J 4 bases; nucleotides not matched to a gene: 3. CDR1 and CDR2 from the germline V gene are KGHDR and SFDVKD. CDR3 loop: CATSDLDRGETQYF. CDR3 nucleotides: TGTGCCACCAGTGATCTTGACAGGGGAGAGACCCAGTACTTC.

CDR3 amino acids: CASSFSGRAFF. The CDR3 region has the DNA TGTGCCAGCAGCTTTTCGGGGAGAGCTTTCTTT. The genes are TRBV11-2 and TRBJ1-1; the D is unclear. CDR1 and CDR2 from the germline V gene are SGHAT and FQNNGV. With 3 bases removed from V and 10 bases from J, the gap between germline ends came to 9 bases. The CDR3 contains 11 residues.

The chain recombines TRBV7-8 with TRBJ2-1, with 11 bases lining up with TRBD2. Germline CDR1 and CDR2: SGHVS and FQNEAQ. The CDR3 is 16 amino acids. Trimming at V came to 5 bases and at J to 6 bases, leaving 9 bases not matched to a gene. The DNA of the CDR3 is TGTGCCAGCAGCATTATTATAGCGGGAGGGCCCAATGAGCAGTTCTTC. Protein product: CASSIIIAGGPNEQFF.

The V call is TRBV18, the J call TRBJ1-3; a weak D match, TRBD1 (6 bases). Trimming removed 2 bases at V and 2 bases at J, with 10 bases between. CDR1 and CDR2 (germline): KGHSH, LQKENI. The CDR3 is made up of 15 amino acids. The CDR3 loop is CASSPARGPGNTIYF. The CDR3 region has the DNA TGTGCCAGCTCACCAGCCAGGGGTCCTGGAAACACCATATATTTT.

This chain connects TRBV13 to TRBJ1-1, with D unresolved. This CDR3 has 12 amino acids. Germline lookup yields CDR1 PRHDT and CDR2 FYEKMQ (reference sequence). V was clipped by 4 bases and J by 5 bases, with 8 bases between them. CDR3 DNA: TGTGCCAGCAGCTATGGAGGGACTGAAGCTTTCTTT. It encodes CASSYGGTEAFF.

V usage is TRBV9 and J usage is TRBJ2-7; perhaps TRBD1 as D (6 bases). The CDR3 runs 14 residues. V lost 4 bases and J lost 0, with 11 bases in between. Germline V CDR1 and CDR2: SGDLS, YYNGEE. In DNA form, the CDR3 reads TGTGCCAGCAGCCGAGGACAGAGCTCCTACGAGCAGTACTTC. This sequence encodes CASSRGQSSYEQYF.

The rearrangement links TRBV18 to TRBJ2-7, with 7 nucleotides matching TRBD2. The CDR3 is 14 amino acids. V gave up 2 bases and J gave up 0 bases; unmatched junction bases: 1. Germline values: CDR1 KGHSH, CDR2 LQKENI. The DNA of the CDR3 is TGTGCCAGCTCACCAGGCGGGAGCTCCTACGAGCAGTACTTC. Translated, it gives CASSPGGSSYEQYF.

The CDR3 DNA reads TGTGCCATCAGCCCCGGGACTAGCGGGTCTCCTAGCACAGATACGCAGTATTTT. Its translation is CAISPGTSGSPSTDTQYF. The V and J genes are TRBV10-3 and TRBJ2-3; 12 nucleotides match TRBD2. The CDR3 length is 18 residues. Looked up from germline, CDR1 is ENHRY and CDR2 is SYGVKD. V gave up 6 bases and J gave up 0 bases; unmatched junction bases: 10.

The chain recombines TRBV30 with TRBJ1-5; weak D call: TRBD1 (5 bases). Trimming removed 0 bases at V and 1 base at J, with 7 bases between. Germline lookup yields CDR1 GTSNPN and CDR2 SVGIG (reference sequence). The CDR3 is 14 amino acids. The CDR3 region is CAWSVSGSNQPQHF. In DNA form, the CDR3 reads TGTGCCTGGAGTGTTTCAGGGAGCAATCAGCCCCAGCATTTT.

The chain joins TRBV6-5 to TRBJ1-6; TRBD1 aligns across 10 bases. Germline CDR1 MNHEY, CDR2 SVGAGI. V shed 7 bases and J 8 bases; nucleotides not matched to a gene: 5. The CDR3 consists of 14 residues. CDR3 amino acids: CASNGQGVDSPLHF. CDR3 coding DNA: TGTGCCAGCAACGGACAGGGGGTTGATTCACCCCTCCACTTT.

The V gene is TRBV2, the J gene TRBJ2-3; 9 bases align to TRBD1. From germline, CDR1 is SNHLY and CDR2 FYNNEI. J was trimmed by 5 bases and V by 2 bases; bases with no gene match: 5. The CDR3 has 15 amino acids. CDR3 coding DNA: TGTGCCAGCAGTGAACCACAGGGGGCGGGAGATACGCAGTATTTT. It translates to CASSEPQGAGDTQYF.

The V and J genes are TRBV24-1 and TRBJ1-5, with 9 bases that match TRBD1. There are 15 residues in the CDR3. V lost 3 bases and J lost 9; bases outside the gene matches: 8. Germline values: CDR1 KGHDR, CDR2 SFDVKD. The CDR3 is CATSDGDRESAPQHF. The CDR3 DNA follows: TGTGCCACCAGTGATGGGGACAGGGAATCAGCGCCCCAGCATTTT.

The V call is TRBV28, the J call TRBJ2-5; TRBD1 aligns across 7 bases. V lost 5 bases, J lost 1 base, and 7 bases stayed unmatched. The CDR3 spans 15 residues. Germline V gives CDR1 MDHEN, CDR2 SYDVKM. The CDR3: CASSPEQGFQETQYF. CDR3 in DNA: TGTGCCAGCAGTCCAGAACAGGGGTTCCAAGAGACCCAGTACTTC.

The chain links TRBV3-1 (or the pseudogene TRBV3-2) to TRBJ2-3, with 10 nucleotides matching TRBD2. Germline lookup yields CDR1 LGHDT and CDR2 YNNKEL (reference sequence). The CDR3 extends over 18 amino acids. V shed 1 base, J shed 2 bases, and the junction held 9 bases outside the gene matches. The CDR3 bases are TGTGCCAGCAGCCAAGTGTGTGGACTAGCGGACCCCACAGATACGCAGTATTTT. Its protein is CASSQVCGLADPTDTQYF.

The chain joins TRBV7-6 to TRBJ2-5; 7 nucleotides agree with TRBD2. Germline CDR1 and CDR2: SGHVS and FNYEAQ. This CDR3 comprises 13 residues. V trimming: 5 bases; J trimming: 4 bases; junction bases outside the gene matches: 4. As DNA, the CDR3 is TGTGCCAGCAGCCACCCGGGAGGAGAGACCCAGTACTTC. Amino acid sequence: CASSHPGGETQYF.